This passage covers 31 T cell receptor beta chains from one sample sequenced in a study of T cell responses to AZD1222 COVID-19 vaccine. Method: immunoSEQ multiplex PCR; TCRdb's copy keeps in-frame clones and lacks some. This sample carries roughly 100,000 clones, 88% of them seen once, and the ten largest clones take 20%. Sequencing used peripheral blood, obtained on day 0 of AZD1222 vaccination. The receptors derive from an adult in good health.

The chain is built from TRBV7-2 and TRBJ1-5, with D possibly being TRBD1 (6 bases). Trimming removed 5 bases at V and 5 bases at J, with 13 bases between. CDR1 SGHTA and CDR2 FQGNSA come from the germline V gene. This CDR3 is 14 amino acids long. The CDR3 loop is CASSLAGADQPQHF. The CDR3 region has the DNA TGTGCCAGCAGCCTCGCGGGGGCAGATCAGCCCCAGCATTTT.

V gene TRBV5-8 combines with J gene TRBJ1-5; D possibly corresponds to TRBD1 (5 bases). The CDR3 has 15 residues. V gave up 5 bases and J gave up 0 bases, with 12 bases separating them. Per the germline V gene, CDR1 is SGHTS and CDR2 is YDEGEE. CDR3 nucleotides: TGTGCCAGCAGGGGGGGTACCAATAGCAATCAGCCCCAGCATTTT. Translated: CASRGGTNSNQPQHF.

The chain joins TRBV12-5 to TRBJ1-1; D unclear. Per germline, CDR1 LGHNT and CDR2 FRNRAP. The CDR3 runs 13 residues. Trimming pared 1 base from V and 7 bases from J, leaving 10 bases between. CDR3: CASGLADVSEAFF. The CDR3 nucleotides are TGTGCTAGTGGTTTGGCCGATGTCAGTGAAGCTTTCTTT.

This clone has only a few counts. This chain connects TRBV5-8 to TRBJ1-1; 12 positions match TRBD1. Germline V gene lookup returns CDR1 SGHTS and CDR2 YDEGEE. The length of the CDR3 is 13 residues. V shed 7 bases, J shed 6 bases, and the junction held 4 bases outside the gene matches. For the CDR3, the DNA is TGTGCCAGCGCCCGGGACAGGGGGCCTGAAGCTTTCTTT. Protein product: CASARDRGPEAFF.

The genes are TRBV19 and TRBJ1-2; 8 positions match TRBD1. V lost 3 bases to trimming and J lost 6 bases; unmatched junction nucleotides: 6. The V gene's germline CDR1 is LNHDA and CDR2 SQIVND (reference sequence). The CDR3 extends over 14 amino acids. The CDR3 DNA follows: TGTGCCAGTAGTATCGGACAGGGAGGCCATGGCTACACCTTC. It yields the protein CASSIGQGGHGYTF.

The chain has TRBV10-3 and TRBJ2-7; unclear D gene. Between the trimmed V and J ends, which lost 2 bases and 5 bases, there was a span of 7 bases. This CDR3 contains 12 residues. Germline values: CDR1 ENHRY, CDR2 SYGVKD. CDR3 coding DNA: TGTGCCATCAGTGAGATTGAAAACGAGCAGTACTTC. This encodes CAISEIENEQYF.

This clone was detected a few times. The gene calls are TRBV7-2 and TRBJ2-3; TRBD2 agrees at 10 bases. CDR3 size: 16 residues. Germline V CDR1 and CDR2: SGHTA, FQGNSA. J gave up 1 base and V 5 bases, and 6 bases lay outside the gene matches. The CDR3 DNA reads as TGTGCCAGCAGCCGTAGAGCGGGGGGGCGCACAGATACGCAGTATTTT. Amino acid sequence: CASSRRAGGRTDTQYF.

The J gene is TRBJ2-7, the V gene TRBV24-1; 7 positions match TRBD1. Germline CDR1 KGHDR, CDR2 SFDVKD. CDR3 length: 14 amino acids. Trimming took 4 bases from V and 5 from J; bases not matched to a gene: 7. The CDR3 here is CATSDHRQGDEQYF. Written as DNA, the CDR3 is TGTGCCACCAGTGACCACAGACAGGGCGACGAGCAGTACTTC.

The rearrangement uses TRBV6-2 or TRBV6-3 and TRBJ2-1; 8 bases line up with TRBD2. CDR3 length: 17 amino acids. V dropped 4 bases and J dropped 4; count of bases not matched to a gene: 12. CDR1 and CDR2 (germline): MNHEY, SVGEGT. The CDR3 coding sequence is TGTGCCAGCAGTTCTGACCCGGGACTAGAGGGGTACAATGAGCAGTTCTTC. Protein: CASSSDPGLEGYNEQFF.

The chain has TRBV20-1 and TRBJ1-2; D call uncertain. This CDR3 contains 12 residues. The V gene lost 3 bases and the J gene lost 0 bases, with 5 bases spanning the gap. In germline, CDR1 is DFQATT, CDR2 SNEGSKA (reference sequence). The DNA for the CDR3 is TGCAGTGCTAGTGCGACTAACTATGGCTACACCTTC. Translation gives CSASATNYGYTF.

The chain has TRBV6-2 or TRBV6-3 and TRBJ1-5, with D possibly being TRBD1 (5 bases). The CDR3 is made up of 14 amino acids. Germline CDR1 MNHEY, CDR2 SVGEGT. V shed 5 bases and J shed 5 bases, with 13 bases lying between them. The CDR3 here is CASSRDRRDQPQHF. The CDR3 DNA follows: TGTGCCAGCAGTCGGGACCGCAGGGATCAGCCCCAGCATTTT.

The rearrangement uses TRBV7-2 and TRBJ2-2; 8 bases agree with TRBD2. V dropped 6 bases and J dropped 7; count of bases not matched to a gene: 10. The germline gives CDR1 SGHTA, CDR2 FQGNSA. This CDR3 has 15 residues. The CDR3 region is CASSRNGGASGELFF. CDR3 sequence (DNA): TGTGCCAGCAGTCGAAACGGGGGGGCAAGCGGGGAGCTGTTTTTT. The full variable domain, its missing parts supplied by reference TRBV7-2 and TRBJ2-2, is GAGVSQSPSNKVTEKGKDVELRCDPISGHTALYWYRQSLGQGLEFLIYFQGNSAPDKSGLPSDRFSAERTGGSVSTLTIQRTQQEDSAVYLCASSRNGGASGELFFGEGSRLTVL.

This clone was seen once. The chain couples TRBV21-1 to TRBJ1-2; the table's TRBD1 call for D was not verified on the DNA. TRBV21-1 is a pseudogene segment. This CDR3 is built from 17 residues. CDR3 sequence: CASSKAPYRGPNYGYTF. The CDR3 DNA is TGTGCCAGCAGCAAAGCGCCATACAGGGGGCCCAACTATGGCTACACCTTC.

CDR3 coding DNA: TGTGCCAGCAGCTTAGGCGGCCTCAATGAGCAGTTCTTC. Protein product: CASSLGGLNEQFF. The rearrangement uses TRBV11-2 and TRBJ2-1; unclear D gene. Germline V gene sequence: CDR1 SGHAT, CDR2 FQNNGV. The germline V and J ends were trimmed by 1 base and 6 bases, with 7 bases remaining between them. The CDR3 consists of 13 residues.

The chain combines TRBV9 with TRBJ2-1; 8 bases are a match to TRBD2. The V and J ends lost 4 bases and 4 bases, in that order; junction bases with no gene match: 4. There are 14 residues in the CDR3. Germline CDR1 is SGDLS and CDR2 is YYNGEE. CDR3 sequence (DNA): TGTGCCAGCAGCCGTGGACTAGCTTACAATGAGCAGTTCTTC. As protein: CASSRGLAYNEQFF.

The chain recombines TRBV5-1 with TRBJ2-5; TRBD1 might be the D (5 bases). This CDR3 region has 14 residues. Germline loops: CDR1 SGHRS, CDR2 YFSETQ. Between the trimmed V and J ends, which lost 4 bases and 5 bases, there was a span of 15 bases. The CDR3: CASSAHHNRETQYF. Written as DNA, the CDR3 is TGCGCCAGCAGCGCACACCATAACAGGGAGACCCAGTACTTC.

The rearrangement joins TRBV27 to TRBJ1-4, with 7 bases matching TRBD1. Trimming took 3 bases from V and 8 from J; bases not matched to a gene: 9. Germline values: CDR1 MNHEY, CDR2 SMNVEV (reference sequence). The CDR3 extends over 15 amino acids. The DNA for the CDR3 is TGTGCCAGCAGTTTTTCGTTGGGACAGCAGGAAAAACTGTTTTTT. Its protein is CASSFSLGQQEKLFF.

The V call is TRBV7-2, the J call TRBJ1-1; D is unclear. This CDR3 comprises 12 residues. The V gene's germline CDR1 is SGHTA and CDR2 FQGNSA. The ends were cut back, 5 bases at V and 5 bases at J, with 9 bases in the middle. CDR3 DNA: TGTGCCAGCAGCCTCTTTCTGACTGAAGCTTTCTTT. Translation gives CASSLFLTEAFF.

This clone appeared a single time. J is TRBJ1-2 and V is TRBV10-1; D ambiguous. V was pared by 2 bases and J by 2 bases, with 6 bases between. The length of the CDR3 is 13 residues. Germline V gives CDR1 WNHNN, CDR2 SYGVQD (reference sequence). The CDR3 is CASSENRNYGYTF. CDR3 nucleotide sequence: TGCGCCAGCAGTGAGAACCGGAACTATGGCTACACCTTC.

This clone was counted a single time. The chain recombines TRBV3-1 (or the pseudogene TRBV3-2) with TRBJ1-2; the D is unclear. Germline CDR1 is LGHDT and CDR2 is YNNKEL (reference sequence). V was clipped by 0 bases and J by 5 bases, with 10 bases between them. The CDR3 has 14 residues. The CDR3 nucleotides are TGTGCCAGCAGCCAAGATTCTAGGGCGTATGGCTACACCTTC. Protein product: CASSQDSRAYGYTF.

CDR3 loop: CASSPDRDGNYGYTF. In nucleotides, the CDR3 is TGTGCCAGCAGCCCGGACCGAGACGGTAACTATGGCTACACCTTC. The J gene is TRBJ1-2, the V gene TRBV5-4; D is ambiguous. The germline CDR1 and CDR2 sequences are SGHNT and YYREEE (reference sequence). The CDR3 sequence is 15 residues long. Trimming shortened V by 4 bases and J by 1 base, and 14 bases separated the two germline ends.

J is TRBJ2-3 and V is TRBV28; TRBD1 matches at 10 bases. With V trimmed by 4 bases and J by 3 bases, 1 base remained unmatched. This CDR3 is built from 14 residues. Germline assignment: CDR1 MDHEN and CDR2 SYDVKM. The CDR3 here is CASSSGQGTDTQYF. The CDR3 DNA reads TGTGCCAGCAGTTCGGGACAGGGGACAGATACGCAGTATTTT.

The rearrangement uses TRBV9 and TRBJ1-5; tentatively, D is TRBD1 (6 bases). Germline CDR1 reads SGDLS; CDR2 reads YYNGEE. The V end lost 4 bases, the J end lost 5 bases, and 19 bases lay between the germline ends. The CDR3 has 16 amino acids. This CDR3 is CASSPGQTSTDQPQHF. DNA of the CDR3: TGTGCCAGCAGCCCCGGACAGACCTCCACCGATCAGCCCCAGCATTTT.

The CDR3 DNA sequence: TGTGCCATCAATCCCACAGGGGGAAGGACTGAAGCTTTCTTT. The encoded protein is CAINPTGGRTEAFF. The J gene is TRBJ1-1, the V gene TRBV10-3, with 8 positions matching TRBD1. The length of the CDR3 is 14 residues. CDR1 is ENHRY, CDR2 SYGVKD, per germline. Trimming at V came to 7 bases and at J to 5 bases, leaving 9 bases not matched to a gene.

The count of this clone is one. The chain employs TRBV24-1 and TRBJ2-1; TRBD2 matches 9 bases. Germline CDR1 is KGHDR and CDR2 is SFDVKD. This CDR3 comprises 13 residues. J was trimmed by 8 bases and V by 7 bases; bases with no gene match: 5. The CDR3: CATRPSGTHEQFF. In DNA form, the CDR3 reads TGTGCCACCAGGCCTAGCGGGACGCATGAGCAGTTCTTC.

In this sample, this clone turned up a few times. This sequence joins TRBV18 and TRBJ1-5, with 7 bases that match TRBD1. Germline CDR1 is KGHSH and CDR2 is LQKENI. V dropped 5 bases and J dropped 4; count of bases not matched to a gene: 5. This CDR3 spans 14 amino acids. CDR3 loop: CASSSDRLNQPQHF. CDR3 nucleotides: TGTGCCAGCTCATCGGACAGGTTGAATCAGCCCCAGCATTTT.

The J gene is TRBJ2-3, the V gene TRBV13, with TRBD2 matching 10 bases. The germline V gene encodes CDR1 PRHDT and CDR2 FYEKMQ (reference sequence). V shed 2 bases, J shed 3 bases, and the junction held 2 bases outside the gene matches. The CDR3 sequence is 15 residues long. CDR3 residues: CASSLLAGATDTQYF. CDR3 DNA sequence: TGTGCCAGCAGCTTACTAGCGGGGGCAACAGATACGCAGTATTTT. Variable domain in full (rest from reference TRBV13 and TRBJ2-3): AAGVIQSPRHLIKEKRETATLKCYPIPRHDTVYWYQQGPGQDPQFLISFYEKMQSDKGSIPDRFSAQQFSDYHSELNMSSLELGDSALYFCASSLLAGATDTQYFGPGTRLTVL.

The rearrangement uses TRBV3-1 (or the pseudogene TRBV3-2) and TRBJ1-1, with D possibly TRBD1 on 5 matching bases. Germline V lookup: CDR1 LGHDT, CDR2 YNNKEL (reference sequence). CDR3 length: 16 amino acids. The germline V and J ends were trimmed by 5 bases and 0 bases, with 16 bases remaining between them. As DNA, the CDR3 is TGTGCCAGCAGCGCACAGGATTCATACGTGAACACTGAAGCTTTCTTT. It specifies CASSAQDSYVNTEAFF.

The chain uses TRBV19 and TRBJ1-1; D remains unclear. V gave up 6 bases and J gave up 4 bases, with 6 bases separating them. This CDR3 region has 11 residues. Germline V gives CDR1 LNHDA, CDR2 SQIVND (reference sequence). For the CDR3, the DNA is TGTGCCAGTAGATCCGTCACTGAAGCTTTCTTT. Translated, it gives CASRSVTEAFF.

The chain recombines TRBV7-3 with TRBJ1-6, with D possibly being TRBD1 (5 bases). V dropped 4 bases and J dropped 9 bases, with 10 bases sitting between them. Germline values: CDR1 SGHTA, CDR2 FQGTGA. This CDR3 spans 13 amino acids. The CDR3 bases are TGTGCCAGCAGCTCTTTCCAGGGTTCACCCCTCCACTTT. Protein sequence: CASSSFQGSPLHF.

This clone was recorded only once. This chain joins TRBV10-3 and TRBJ2-1, with 11 bases that match TRBD2. Germline values: CDR1 ENHRY, CDR2 SYGVKD. J was trimmed by 5 bases and V by 10 bases; bases with no gene match: 7. This CDR3 region has 14 residues. CDR3 in amino acids: CASSGGASDNEQFF. In DNA, the CDR3 is TGTGCCAGTAGCGGGGGGGCATCCGACAATGAGCAGTTCTTC.